A single sample gave rise to the 27 T cell receptor beta chains below, sequenced in a study of blood T cell repertoires in COVID-19. Repertoires were generated with immunoSEQ multiplex PCR, while TCRdb's copy carries only in-frame clones and drops some. This table holds roughly 380,000 clones, roughly 86% found once. The material sequenced was PBMCs or T cells enriched from blood (not recorded which). All receptors derive from a young man who had recovered from COVID-19.

This clone has just one count. The chain recombines TRBV30 with TRBJ2-7; D is unclear. Germline CDR1 GTSNPN, CDR2 SVGIG (reference sequence). The CDR3 covers 13 residues. The V end was cut by 3 bases, the J end by 4 bases, with 13 bases between. The DNA for the CDR3 is TGTGCCTGGAGGGGTTTAGCTGGTTACGAGCAGTACTTC. The encoded protein is CAWRGLAGYEQYF.

The chain is built from TRBV6-5 and TRBJ2-1; D is undetermined. The CDR3 runs 13 residues. Germline V gene lookup returns CDR1 MNHEY and CDR2 SVGAGI. V was clipped by 0 bases and J by 6 bases, with 6 bases between them. CDR3 nucleotides: TGTGCCAGCAGTTACTCGAACATCAATGAGCAGTTCTTC. Protein sequence: CASSYSNINEQFF.

The V and J genes are TRBV7-2 and TRBJ2-5; perhaps TRBD1 as D (6 bases). V dropped 6 bases and J dropped 2 bases, with 13 bases sitting between them. In germline, CDR1 is SGHTA, CDR2 FQGNSA. The CDR3 has 14 amino acids. The CDR3 here is CASRLGQTQETQYF. DNA for the CDR3: TGTGCCAGCAGGCTAGGACAGACTCAAGAGACCCAGTACTTC. Full variable domain (outside the CDR3, taken from reference TRBV7-2 and TRBJ2-5): GAGVSQSPSNKVTEKGKDVELRCDPISGHTALYWYRQSLGQGLEFLIYFQGNSAPDKSGLPSDRFSAERTGGSVSTLTIQRTQQEDSAVYLCASRLGQTQETQYFGPGTRLLVL.

V usage is TRBV7-2 and J usage is TRBJ1-4; D call uncertain. V was clipped by 1 base and J by 11 bases, with 14 bases between them. Per germline, CDR1 SGHTA and CDR2 FQGNSA. The CDR3 length is 14 residues. The CDR3 nucleotides read TGTGCCAGCAGCTTAGGGTCCCAGGCAAGGAAACTGTTTTTT. Translated, it gives CASSLGSQARKLFF.

The rearrangement uses TRBV29-1 and TRBJ1-2; perhaps TRBD1 as D (6 bases). Germline V gene lookup returns CDR1 SQVTM and CDR2 ANQGSEA. The length of the CDR3 is 13 residues. The V end lost 6 bases, the J end lost 3 bases, and 14 bases lay between the germline ends. DNA for the CDR3: TGCAGCGTCTGGGTACAGGGAGACTATGGCTACACCTTC. It specifies CSVWVQGDYGYTF.

The V and J genes are TRBV30 and TRBJ2-2, with D possibly TRBD1 on 5 matching bases. V dropped 0 bases and J dropped 4 bases, with 12 bases sitting between them. CDR3 length equals 15 residues. CDR1 is GTSNPN and CDR2 is SVGIG in the germline V gene (reference sequence). CDR3 sequence: CAWSVPGMATGELFF. The CDR3 bases are TGTGCCTGGAGTGTGCCAGGGATGGCCACCGGGGAGCTGTTTTTT.

V and J are TRBV3-1 (or the pseudogene TRBV3-2) and TRBJ2-5; 7 nucleotides agree with TRBD1. With 3 bases clipped from V and 1 base from J, the junction kept 5 bases outside the gene matches. The germline gives CDR1 LGHDT, CDR2 YNNKEL (reference sequence). The length of the CDR3 is 15 residues. CDR3 protein: CASSQPTGFQETQYF. CDR3 DNA: TGTGCCAGCAGCCAGCCGACAGGGTTCCAAGAGACCCAGTACTTC.

The chain combines TRBV4-1 with TRBJ1-6; D unclear. Looked up from germline, CDR1 is MGHRA and CDR2 is YSYEKL. The CDR3 runs 17 residues. V lost 1 base to trimming and J lost 9 bases, with 19 bases between them. The CDR3 DNA reads as TGCGCCAGCAGCCAAGGGGCAGGCAGAGAAAAAGGTTCACCCCTCCACTTT. Its translation is CASSQGAGREKGSPLHF.

This rearrangement joins TRBV13 to TRBJ1-2; D not resolved. The germline gives CDR1 PRHDT, CDR2 FYEKMQ (reference sequence). The V gene lost 5 bases and the J gene lost 5 bases, with 12 bases spanning the gap. The CDR3 covers 13 residues. The CDR3 coding sequence is TGTGCCAGCAGCATCGGGTCCCAGTATGGCTACACCTTC. Protein sequence: CASSIGSQYGYTF.

The genes are TRBV3-1 (or the pseudogene TRBV3-2) and TRBJ1-1, with D possibly matching TRBD1 (6 bases). The V end lost 2 bases, the J end lost 6 bases, and 13 bases lay between the germline ends. This CDR3 comprises 14 residues. CDR1 and CDR2 (germline): LGHDT, YNNKEL (reference sequence). The CDR3 reads CASSQHRTESEAFF. The DNA of the CDR3 is TGTGCCAGCAGCCAACACCGGACAGAATCTGAAGCTTTCTTT.

The chain uses TRBV3-1 (or the pseudogene TRBV3-2) and TRBJ2-4; TRBD2 matches 7 bases. With V trimmed by 1 base and J by 9 bases, 0 bases remained unmatched. There are 12 residues in the CDR3. Per the germline V gene, CDR1 is LGHDT and CDR2 is YNNKEL (reference sequence). DNA for the CDR3: TGTGCCAGCAGCCAAGGGGAGGGCATTCAGTACTTC. This encodes CASSQGEGIQYF.

J is TRBJ2-7 and V is TRBV7-9; possible D gene TRBD2, 6 bases. The V end lost 5 bases, the J end lost 5 bases, and 13 bases lay between the germline ends. Looked up from germline, CDR1 is SEHNR and CDR2 is FQNEAQ (reference sequence). The length of the CDR3 is 13 residues. DNA of the CDR3: TGTGCCAGCAGCCTCGGGGGTGGTGACGAGCAGTACTTC. Its protein is CASSLGGGDEQYF.

CDR3 in amino acids: CASNAGTSGGATYNEQFF. CDR3 DNA sequence: TGTGCCAGCAACGCCGGGACTAGCGGGGGGGCTACATACAATGAGCAGTTCTTC. The genes are TRBV27 and TRBJ2-1, with TRBD2 matching 16 bases. The CDR3 length is 18 residues. Germline V gives CDR1 MNHEY, CDR2 SMNVEV (reference sequence). Trimming at V came to 7 bases and at J to 4 bases, leaving 10 bases not matched to a gene.

The chain joins TRBV4-3 to TRBJ2-1; possible D gene TRBD1, 7 bases. CDR1 and CDR2 (germline): LGHNA, YSLEER. Trimming removed 0 bases from V and 2 bases from J, with 17 bases in between. This CDR3 is built from 18 residues. CDR3 loop: CASSQEWRGPGTYNEQFF. CDR3 DNA sequence: TGCGCCAGCAGCCAAGAGTGGAGGGGGCCCGGCACCTACAATGAGCAGTTCTTC.

Only one count was recorded for this clone. The V and J genes are TRBV11-2 and TRBJ1-2; D gene ambiguous. The V and J ends lost 1 base and 7 bases respectively, with 10 bases between them. Per germline, CDR1 SGHAT and CDR2 FQNNGV. The CDR3 totals 13 residues. The CDR3 sequence is CASSLAPSVGYTF. The CDR3 bases are TGTGCCAGCAGCTTAGCCCCCTCCGTTGGCTACACCTTC.

This chain connects TRBV7-7 to TRBJ1-5, with D maybe TRBD1 (6 bases). Germline CDR1 SSHAT, CDR2 FNYEAQ (reference sequence). The V end lost 3 bases, the J end lost 7 bases, and 22 bases lay between the germline ends. This CDR3 spans 17 amino acids. CDR3 sequence (DNA): TGTGCCAGCAGCTTCCTCTTCGCGACAGGCCGGCGACAGCCCCAGCATTTT. Translation: CASSFLFATGRRQPQHF.

The V gene is TRBV6-5, the J gene TRBJ1-6; D gene uncertain. The CDR3 length is 14 residues. Germline V gene lookup returns CDR1 MNHEY and CDR2 SVGAGI. V lost 5 bases to trimming and J lost 7 bases, with 12 bases between them. Written as DNA, the CDR3 is TGTGCCAGCAGTCACGCTGAGGGCAATTCACCCCTCCACTTT. It codes for CASSHAEGNSPLHF.

This clone was recorded a few times. V usage is TRBV5-1 and J usage is TRBJ2-3, with 7 positions matching TRBD2. With V trimmed by 4 bases and J by 4 bases, 12 bases remained unmatched. CDR1 is SGHRS, CDR2 YFSETQ, per germline. The CDR3 length is 16 residues. DNA for the CDR3: TGCGCCAGCAGCCCCCGTGGGGGGGTGTCTGCAGATACGCAGTATTTT. It codes for CASSPRGGVSADTQYF.

V gene TRBV4-2 combines with J gene TRBJ1-2; 7 nucleotides align to TRBD1. V dropped 8 bases and J dropped 3; count of bases not matched to a gene: 6. This CDR3 has 13 amino acids. The germline CDR1 and CDR2 sequences are LGHNA and YNFKEQ. The CDR3 here is CASQGDQYYGYTF. In DNA form, the CDR3 reads TGTGCCAGCCAGGGGGACCAGTACTATGGCTACACCTTC.

The chain recombines TRBV4-2 with TRBJ1-2, with 10 nucleotides matching TRBD1. The J segment lost 4 bases and the V segment lost 4 bases, leaving 18 bases of the junction unmatched. Germline CDR1 is LGHNA and CDR2 is YNFKEQ. The CDR3 totals 19 residues. DNA for the CDR3: TGTGCCAGCAGCCCCGCGACCATGACAGGGGGCGGGTTAAGCTATGGCTACACCTTC. Translation: CASSPATMTGGGLSYGYTF.

This sequence joins TRBV27 and TRBJ1-4; 8 bases map to TRBD1. This CDR3 has 14 amino acids. Per germline, CDR1 MNHEY and CDR2 SMNVEV (reference sequence). V lost 6 bases to trimming and J lost 4 bases; unmatched junction nucleotides: 4. DNA of the CDR3: TGTGCCAGCAGAAGGGACAGGTTTAATGAAAAACTGTTTTTT. Translation: CASRRDRFNEKLFF.

CDR3 sequence: CASSIRQNNQPQHF. The CDR3 DNA is TGTGCCAGTAGTATAAGACAGAACAATCAGCCCCAGCATTTT. This rearrangement joins TRBV19 to TRBJ1-5, with D perhaps TRBD1 (5 bases). V was trimmed by 2 bases and J by 3 bases, leaving 8 bases between them. The CDR3 has 14 amino acids. Germline CDR1 is LNHDA and CDR2 is SQIVND (reference sequence).

This clone has only a few counts. The chain carries TRBV19 and TRBJ1-1; TRBD1 might be the D (5 bases). This CDR3 region has 17 residues. Trimming took off 3 bases at V and 2 bases at J, with 19 bases between the two ends. CDR1 and CDR2 (germline): LNHDA, SQIVND (reference sequence). CDR3 protein: CASSITPGGKGNTEAFF. As DNA, the CDR3 is TGTGCCAGTAGTATTACCCCCGGGGGGAAAGGAAACACTGAAGCTTTCTTT.

The chain recombines TRBV4-2 with TRBJ2-7; 10 bases fit TRBD1. V dropped 3 bases and J dropped 2; count of bases not matched to a gene: 13. Per the germline V gene, CDR1 is LGHNA and CDR2 is YNFKEQ. The CDR3 extends over 18 amino acids. Written as DNA, the CDR3 is TGTGCCAGCAGCCACCGCACCGGGACAGGGGTGCTCCCCTACGAGCAGTACTTC. This codes for CASSHRTGTGVLPYEQYF.

The chain couples TRBV19 to TRBJ1-1, with TRBD1 matching over 7 bases. V lost 6 bases and J lost 5; bases outside the gene matches: 6. The CDR3 has 13 amino acids. Germline CDR1 reads LNHDA; CDR2 reads SQIVND (reference sequence). This chain's CDR3 is CASSEGAGTEAFF. CDR3 in DNA: TGTGCCAGTAGCGAGGGGGCTGGAACTGAAGCTTTCTTT.

This chain links TRBV19 with TRBJ1-2, with a tentative D call TRBD1 (5 bases). V gave up 3 bases and J gave up 4 bases, with 18 bases separating them. CDR1 is LNHDA and CDR2 is SQIVND in the germline V gene (reference sequence). The CDR3 sequence is 16 residues long. The CDR3 DNA sequence: TGTGCCAGTAGTATTAAGGCGGGGACGGCGATCTATGGCTACACCTTC. Amino acid sequence: CASSIKAGTAIYGYTF.

This chain uses TRBV2 with TRBJ1-5; no clear D gene. V shed 4 bases and J shed 3 bases, with 10 bases lying between them. The CDR3 loop spans 14 amino acids. In germline, CDR1 is SNHLY, CDR2 FYNNEI. CDR3 sequence (DNA): TGTGCCAGCAGTGGCCAGGCAATCAATCAGCCCCAGCATTTT. Protein sequence: CASSGQAINQPQHF.